This entry is about one TCR beta chain. Its target is not known. The data were obtained in a study of cytomegalovirus exposure and HLA in healthy donors. Study-wide background: Membership in the Caucasian-associated ancestry cluster was found for around 81% of approximately 400 genotyped donors. Findings of the study overall: A later analysis linked a missense DCLRE1C variant to TCR beta V- and J-gene trimming.

Whereas donors were nominally healthy upon sampling, unrecorded immune exposures were probable. J lost 3 bases, V lost 1 base, and 8 bases had no gene match. The germline V gene has CDR1 SGHAT and CDR2 FQNNGV. This CDR3 is 16 amino acids long. The PCR made use of 60 Vbeta and 13 Jbeta primers. Sequencing was performed with immunoSEQ multiplex PCR; in TCRdb, only in-frame clones are kept and a portion is missing. The table lists 200,000 to 250,000 clones, approximately 80% of them singletons. The chain uses TRBV11-2 and TRBJ2-7; 8 nucleotides line up with TRBD1. The sequence came from a woman in her forties or fifties in good health and CMV-seropositive. The sequencing sample was made of PBMCs. The chain's CDR3 is CASSLAPSTGGYEQYF. The CDR3 DNA sequence: TGTGCCAGCAGCTTAGCTCCATCAACAGGGGGCTACGAGCAGTACTTC.